The entry that follows covers one T cell receptor beta chain sequence. This specimen belongs to a study of blood T cell repertoires in COVID-19. Germline V gene lookup returns CDR1 SGHNT and CDR2 YYREEE (reference sequence). This CDR3 contains 15 residues. V shed 0 bases and J 4 bases; nucleotides not matched to a gene: 6. Sequencing was performed with immunoSEQ multiplex PCR; in TCRdb, only in-frame clones are kept and a portion is missing. The sample consists of approximately 94,000 clones, roughly 84% of them appearing once. This clonotype was sampled from a human donor in a cohort sampled during active COVID-19. The chain has TRBV5-4 and TRBJ1-2; 7 bases map to TRBD1. The sequenced material came from peripheral blood. This chain's CDR3 is CASSLADRAGYGYTF. DNA of the CDR3: TGTGCCAGCAGCTTGGCCGACAGGGCCGGCTATGGCTACACCTTC.